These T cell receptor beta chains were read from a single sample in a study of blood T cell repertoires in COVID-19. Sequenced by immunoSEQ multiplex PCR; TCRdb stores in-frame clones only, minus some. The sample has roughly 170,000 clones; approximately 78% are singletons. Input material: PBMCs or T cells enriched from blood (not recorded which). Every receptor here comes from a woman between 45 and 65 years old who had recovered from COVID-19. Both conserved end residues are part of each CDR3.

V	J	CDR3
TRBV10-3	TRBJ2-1	CAISESLGGGQNEQFF
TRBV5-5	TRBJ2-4	CASSLGVSKNIQYF
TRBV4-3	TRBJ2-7	CASSQTIAGVEQYF
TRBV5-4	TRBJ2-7	CASSSSGFEQYF
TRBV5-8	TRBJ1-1	CASSFNDRVTEAFF
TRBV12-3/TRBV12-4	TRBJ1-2	CASSLSTNYGYTF
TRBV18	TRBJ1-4	CASSRASATNEKLFF
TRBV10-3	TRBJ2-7	CAIGQGTSIHYEQYF
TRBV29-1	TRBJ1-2	CSVEGVYYGYTF
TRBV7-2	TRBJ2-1	CASSTSGTSVGYNEQFF
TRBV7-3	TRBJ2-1	CASSYGGAYNEQFF
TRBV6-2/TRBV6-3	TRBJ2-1	CASSSRQGLGNEQFF
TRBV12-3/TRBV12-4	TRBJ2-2	CASWSGVNGELFF
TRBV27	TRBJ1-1	CAPRKTEAFF
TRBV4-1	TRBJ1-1	CASSPEQGTGNTEAFF
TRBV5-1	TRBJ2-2	CASSLASGNTGELFF
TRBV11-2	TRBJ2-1	CASSFGTSGRSRSEQFF
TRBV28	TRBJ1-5	CASLYGQARTLYSNQPQHF
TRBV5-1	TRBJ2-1	CASSLLGRELLNEQFF
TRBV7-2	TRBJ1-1	CASSIGESTEAFF
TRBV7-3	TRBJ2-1	CASSLFTSGRDEQFF
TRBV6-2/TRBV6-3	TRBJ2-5	CASSTGTSGDYQETQYF
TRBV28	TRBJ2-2	CASHFRDRVTGELFF
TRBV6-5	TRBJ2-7	CASSYDTDYEQYF
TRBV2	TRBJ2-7	CASTLAASSYEQYF
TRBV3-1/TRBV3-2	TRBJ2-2	CASSQRGSGNTGELFF
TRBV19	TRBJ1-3	CASSIQASGNTIYF
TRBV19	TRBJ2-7	CASSIQGQGAHEQYF
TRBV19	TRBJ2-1	CASSISGLAGGNEQFF
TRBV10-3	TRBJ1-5	CAISWAGGDQPQHF
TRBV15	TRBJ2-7	CATSRHPERENSYEQYF